The subject of this entry is one T cell receptor beta chain. V gave up 0 bases and J gave up 2 bases, with 6 bases separating them. The CDR3 covers 15 residues. The germline V gene has CDR1 SGHRS and CDR2 YFSETQ. These data belong to a study of blood T cell repertoires in COVID-19. Turning to the study itself: The samples span acute and convalescent COVID-19 from the United States, Italy and Spain.

Authors' data handling: Amplification of reference gene primers provided the estimated nucleated cell counts. The method was immunoSEQ multiplex PCR; TCRdb's version includes in-frame clones alone and lacks a portion of them. V and J calls and clone size come straight from that table; D and trimming were deduced from the DNA. This sample yields more than 140,000 clones, of which about 86% are seen a single time; 8.2% belongs to the top ten. The chain couples TRBV5-1 to TRBJ2-6, with D tentatively TRBD1 (6 bases). This receptor was identified in a woman aged 55-69 years with acute or convalescent COVID-19. The sample consisted of peripheral blood. The DNA of the CDR3 is TGCGCCAGCAGCTTGGGGGACACTGGGGCCAACGTCCTGACTTTC. Its protein is CASSLGDTGANVLTF.